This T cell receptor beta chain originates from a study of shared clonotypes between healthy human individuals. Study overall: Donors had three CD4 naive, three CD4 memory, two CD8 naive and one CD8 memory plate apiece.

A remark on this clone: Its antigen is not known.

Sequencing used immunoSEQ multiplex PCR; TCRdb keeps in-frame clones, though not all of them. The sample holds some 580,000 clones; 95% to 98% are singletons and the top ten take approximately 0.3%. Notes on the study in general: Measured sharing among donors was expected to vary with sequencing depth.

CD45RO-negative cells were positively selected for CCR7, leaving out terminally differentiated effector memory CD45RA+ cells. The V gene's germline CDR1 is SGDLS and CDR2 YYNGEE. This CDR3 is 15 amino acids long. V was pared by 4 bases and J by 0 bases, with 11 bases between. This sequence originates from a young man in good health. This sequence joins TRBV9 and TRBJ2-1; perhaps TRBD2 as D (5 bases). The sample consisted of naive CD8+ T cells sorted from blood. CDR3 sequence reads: CASSLSVDSYNEQFF. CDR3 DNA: TGTGCCAGCAGCCTTAGCGTAGACTCCTACAATGAGCAGTTCTTC. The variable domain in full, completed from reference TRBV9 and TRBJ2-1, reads DSGVTQTPKHLITATGQRVTLRCSPRSGDLSVYWYQQSLDQGLQFLIQYYNGEERAKGNILERFSAQQFPDLHSELNLSSLELGDSALYFCASSLSVDSYNEQFFGPGTRLTVL.